Below, 3 T cell receptor beta chains from the same sample are listed, as sequenced in a study of T cells in localized non-small cell lung cancer. Generated by immunoSEQ multiplex PCR, the TCRdb table keeps only in-frame clones and is missing some. The sample includes approximately 15,000 clones, around 85% of them seen just once. The sequencing used peripheral blood, collected before any cancer treatment. The receptors originated from a woman aged 35-75 years with stage I lung adenocarcinoma.

The chain employs TRBV13 and TRBJ1-2, with 12 nucleotides matching TRBD1. The CDR3 length is 15 residues. Trimming took 6 bases from V and 7 from J; bases not matched to a gene: 9. Germline CDR1 reads PRHDT; CDR2 reads FYEKMQ (reference sequence). CDR3 DNA sequence: TGTGCCAGCAGTTTTAGGGACAGGGGGCTACGTGGCTACACCTTC. It encodes CASSFRDRGLRGYTF.

The J gene is TRBJ2-3, the V gene TRBV7-3; 7 bases agree with TRBD1. V was pared by 5 bases and J by 4 bases, with 9 bases of the junction left unmatched. Germline V gene lookup returns CDR1 SGHTA and CDR2 FQGTGA. The CDR3 length is 15 residues. The CDR3: CASSPTGDRADTQYF. Written as DNA, the CDR3 is TGTGCCAGCAGCCCAACAGGGGACCGTGCAGATACGCAGTATTTT.

The table lists this clone with a few counts. The chain has TRBV5-1 and TRBJ2-2; D gene uncertain. CDR1 and CDR2 (germline): SGHRS, YFSETQ. Trimming took off 2 bases at V and 13 bases at J, with 12 bases between the two ends. There are 12 residues in the CDR3. CDR3 DNA sequence: TGCGCCAGCAGCTTTGATGGTCATGGGCTGTTTTTT. It codes for CASSFDGHGLFF.